The next 11 T cell receptor beta chains were all read from a single sample in a study of cytomegalovirus exposure and HLA in healthy donors. Use of 60 Vbeta and 13 Jbeta primers characterized the PCR. Libraries were prepared by immunoSEQ multiplex PCR; TCRdb keeps only in-frame clonotypes and omits some of them. The sample yields around 50,000 clones, 83% seen once. The source material was PBMCs. The receptors stem from a man aged 25-40 years in good health and CMV-seronegative.

The V gene is TRBV15, the J gene TRBJ2-1; a weak D match, TRBD2 (6 bases). The CDR3 sequence is 15 residues long. The germline V gene has CDR1 LNHNV and CDR2 YYDKDF (reference sequence). V lost 1 base and J 7 bases, leaving 14 bases between the germline ends. CDR3 amino acids: CATSRGAGSKNEQFF. The CDR3 DNA reads TGTGCCACCAGCAGAGGGGCCGGGAGTAAGAATGAGCAGTTCTTC.

The CDR3 region is CASSREEGQPQHF. Written as DNA, the CDR3 is TGTGCCAGCAGCCGGGAGGAGGGTCAGCCCCAGCATTTT. The chain has TRBV7-2 and TRBJ1-5; D remains ambiguous. The germline CDR1 and CDR2 sequences are SGHTA and FQGNSA. The germline V and J ends were trimmed by 5 bases and 6 bases, with 11 bases remaining between them. CDR3 length: 13 amino acids.

V usage is TRBV15 and J usage is TRBJ2-6, with D unresolved. CDR1 and CDR2 (germline): LNHNV, YYDKDF (reference sequence). The CDR3 totals 15 residues. V was pared by 0 bases and J by 0 bases, with 3 bases between. The CDR3 loop reads CATSRDGSGANVLTF. The CDR3 DNA follows: TGTGCCACCAGCAGAGACGGCTCTGGGGCCAACGTCCTGACTTTC.

In DNA form, the CDR3 reads TGTGCCAGCAGCTTAGAGGCCGGGACAGTTAATCAGCCCCAGCATTTT. It codes for CASSLEAGTVNQPQHF. The J gene is TRBJ1-5, the V gene TRBV7-2; TRBD1 matches at 7 bases. The CDR3 covers 16 residues. The V gene's germline CDR1 is SGHTA and CDR2 FQGNSA. V shed 1 base and J 4 bases; nucleotides not matched to a gene: 7.

This sequence joins TRBV4-1 and TRBJ2-5; TRBD2 matches at 9 bases. The ends lost 4 bases at V and 5 bases at J; junction bases unmatched: 17. The germline CDR1 and CDR2 sequences are MGHRA and YSYEKL. The CDR3 loop spans 18 amino acids. CDR3 residues: CASSRHHGAGGAKETQYF. CDR3 DNA sequence: TGCGCCAGCAGCCGACATCATGGGGCGGGGGGGGCGAAGGAGACCCAGTACTTC.

This rearrangement joins TRBV15 to TRBJ2-7; D may be TRBD1 (6 bases). The CDR3 consists of 14 residues. V was trimmed by 3 bases and J by 2 bases, leaving 11 bases between them. Germline lookup yields CDR1 LNHNV and CDR2 YYDKDF (reference sequence). CDR3 bases: TGTGCCACCAGCAGGGATCGGACAGCCTACGAGCAGTACTTC. Amino acids: CATSRDRTAYEQYF.

J is TRBJ1-2 and V is TRBV5-1; 10 bases are a match to TRBD1. The V segment lost 2 bases and the J segment 1 base; nucleotides outside the gene matches: 8. The CDR3 length is 17 residues. Per the germline V gene, CDR1 is SGHRS and CDR2 is YFSETQ. The CDR3 spells CASSFRDRGLYNYGYTF. The CDR3 DNA is TGCGCCAGCAGCTTCCGGGACAGGGGACTTTATAACTATGGCTACACCTTC.

The V and J genes are TRBV11-3 and TRBJ2-7; unclear D gene. Germline CDR1 reads SGHNT; CDR2 reads YENEEA. V was shortened by 2 bases and J by 1 base, with 9 bases between the two germline ends. The CDR3 runs to 14 residues. The CDR3 sequence is CASSLTAVSYEQYF. As DNA, the CDR3 is TGTGCCAGCAGCTTAACCGCAGTATCCTACGAGCAGTACTTC.

This chain connects TRBV6-4 to TRBJ2-1; tentatively, D is TRBD1 (5 bases). Germline V gene data show CDR1 as MRHNA and CDR2 as SNTAGT. V lost 5 bases and J lost 4, with 9 bases in between. The CDR3 length is 13 residues. The CDR3 sequence is CASSSDSYNEQFF. The DNA of the CDR3 is TGTGCCAGCAGTTCAGACAGTTACAATGAGCAGTTCTTC.

This clone was recorded once. The V call is TRBV19, the J call TRBJ2-3; 8 nucleotides match TRBD1. With V trimmed by 5 bases and J by 2 bases, 3 bases remained unmatched. The V gene's germline CDR1 is LNHDA and CDR2 SQIVND (reference sequence). The CDR3 length is 14 residues. This chain's CDR3 is CASSWGQVTDTQYF. The CDR3 nucleotides read TGTGCCAGTAGTTGGGGACAGGTCACAGATACGCAGTATTTT.

V and J are TRBV7-6 and TRBJ2-3; no firm D call. CDR3 length: 16 residues. The ends were cut back, 7 bases at V and 2 bases at J, with 19 bases in the middle. From germline, CDR1 is SGHVS and CDR2 FNYEAQ. The CDR3 DNA reads TGTGCCAGCACCCAGATGGCCTCCTCCCACACAGATACGCAGTATTTT. Its translation is CASTQMASSHTDTQYF.